A selection of T cell receptor beta chains follows, all from one sample in a study of blood T cell repertoires in COVID-19. The table came from immunoSEQ multiplex PCR; TCRdb's copy has only in-frame clones and leaves some out. The sample has 260,000 or so clones, about 87% seen once. Sequencing was performed on peripheral blood. These TCRs come from a human donor in a cohort sampled during active COVID-19. Both conserved end residues are part of each CDR3. A D gene is named only where the DNA matches it firmly. Some rows mark clone size as missing; the rest say once, few, many or name a class of expanded clone.

v_gene	j_gene	d_gene	abundance	CDR3aa	CDR3nt
TRBV25-1	TRBJ1-3	-	-	CASSHSGNTIYF	TGTGCCAGCAGTCACTCTGGAAACACCATATATTTT
TRBV9	TRBJ2-7	TRBD2	few	CASSVDGRSGEQYF	TGTGCCAGCAGCGTTGACGGGAGGTCAGGCGAGCAGTACTTC
TRBV5-8	TRBJ1-1	TRBD1	-	CASSLAGQGTKAFF	TGTGCCAGCAGCTTGGCGGGACAGGGGACGAAAGCTTTCTTT
TRBV3-1/TRBV3-2	TRBJ2-1	TRBD2	-	CASSRGEGNEQFF	TGTGCCAGCAGCCGCGGGGAGGGCAATGAGCAGTTCTTC
TRBV18	TRBJ2-3	-	-	CASSPLRQGGNSDTQYF	TGTGCCAGCTCACCACTTCGACAGGGAGGAAACTCAGATACGCAGTATTTT
TRBV7-8	TRBJ2-5	TRBD2	-	CASSLPTSGSLKETQYF	TGTGCCAGCAGCTTACCGACTAGCGGGAGTTTAAAAGAGACCCAGTACTTC
TRBV5-1	TRBJ2-7	-	-	CASSSEDGSWEQYF	TGCGCCAGCAGCTCCGAAGATGGGAGCTGGGAGCAGTACTTC
TRBV11-3	TRBJ2-1	TRBD2	-	CASSPTAGVYNEQFF	TGTGCCAGCAGCCCCACAGCGGGAGTTTACAATGAGCAGTTCTTC
TRBV19	TRBJ2-2	TRBD1	-	CASNPRSGTGFAGELFF	TGTGCCAGTAACCCTAGGTCCGGGACAGGGTTCGCCGGGGAGCTGTTTTTT
TRBV11-2	TRBJ2-7	TRBD2	-	CASSLGLAIYEQYF	TGTGCCAGCAGCTTAGGACTAGCGATATACGAGCAGTACTTC
TRBV28	TRBJ1-4	-	-	CASSQGQDEKLFF	TGTGCCAGCAGCCAAGGACAAGATGAAAAACTGTTTTTT
TRBV6-6	TRBJ2-6	-	-	CASIPDSSGANVLTF	TGTGCCAGCATTCCAGACAGCTCTGGGGCCAACGTCCTGACTTTC
TRBV4-3	TRBJ2-7	TRBD2	-	CASSQGVHDGGANEQYF	TGCGCCAGCAGCCAAGGAGTTCACGACGGGGGGGCCAACGAGCAGTACTTC
TRBV23-1	TRBJ1-2	TRBD1	-	CASSHGDQGARIQALTPNYGYTF	TGCGCCAGCAGTCACGGGGATCAGGGGGCGAGAATCCAAGCGCTGACACCTAACTATGGCTACACCTTC
TRBV28	TRBJ2-3	-	-	CASRSSLGPKGADTQYF	TGTGCCAGCAGATCATCTCTCGGCCCTAAGGGGGCAGATACGCAGTATTTT